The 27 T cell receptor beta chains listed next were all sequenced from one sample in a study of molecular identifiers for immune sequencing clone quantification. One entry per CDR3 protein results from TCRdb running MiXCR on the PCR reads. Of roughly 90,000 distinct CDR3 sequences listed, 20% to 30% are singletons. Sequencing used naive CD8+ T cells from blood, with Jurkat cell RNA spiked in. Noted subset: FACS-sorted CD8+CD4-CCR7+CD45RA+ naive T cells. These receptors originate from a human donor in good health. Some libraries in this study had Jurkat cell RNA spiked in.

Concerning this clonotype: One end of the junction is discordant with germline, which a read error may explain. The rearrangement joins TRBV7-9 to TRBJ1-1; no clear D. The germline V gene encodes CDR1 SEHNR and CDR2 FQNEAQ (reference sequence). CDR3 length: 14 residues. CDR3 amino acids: CASSWAEGHTEALF. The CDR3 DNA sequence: TGTGCCAGCAGCTGGGCAGAAGGGCACACTGAAGCTCTCTTT. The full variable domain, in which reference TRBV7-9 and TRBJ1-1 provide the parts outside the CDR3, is DTGVSQNPRHKITKRGQNVTFRCDPISEHNRLYWYRQTLGQGPEFLTYFQNEAQLEKSRLLSDRFSAERPKGSFSTLEIQRTEQGDSAMYLCASSWAEGHTEALFGQGTRLTVV.

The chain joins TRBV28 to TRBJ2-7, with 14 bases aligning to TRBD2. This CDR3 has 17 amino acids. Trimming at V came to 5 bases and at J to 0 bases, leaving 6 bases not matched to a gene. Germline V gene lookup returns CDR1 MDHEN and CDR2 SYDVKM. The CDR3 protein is CASSRTSGRYFSYEQYF. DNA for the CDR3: TGTGCCAGCAGTCGGACTAGCGGGAGGTATTTCTCCTACGAGCAGTACTTC.

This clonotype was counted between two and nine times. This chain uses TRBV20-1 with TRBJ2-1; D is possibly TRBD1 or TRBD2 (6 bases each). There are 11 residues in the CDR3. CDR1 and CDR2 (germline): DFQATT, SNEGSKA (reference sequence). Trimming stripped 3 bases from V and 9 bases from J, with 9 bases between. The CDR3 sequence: CSARWGAEQFF. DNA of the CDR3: TGCAGTGCTAGGTGGGGGGCTGAGCAGTTCTTC.

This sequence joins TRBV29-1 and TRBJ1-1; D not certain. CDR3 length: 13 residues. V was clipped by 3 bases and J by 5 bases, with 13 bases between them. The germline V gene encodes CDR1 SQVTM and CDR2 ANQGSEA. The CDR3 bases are TGCAGCGTTGACGAGGTCAACCCGACTGAAGCTTTCTTT. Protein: CSVDEVNPTEAFF.

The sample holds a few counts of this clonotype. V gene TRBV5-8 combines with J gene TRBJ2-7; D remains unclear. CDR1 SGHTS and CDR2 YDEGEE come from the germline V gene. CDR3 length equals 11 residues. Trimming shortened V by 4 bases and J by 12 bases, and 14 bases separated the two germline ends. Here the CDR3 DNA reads TGTGCCAGCAGCCCTGGGTCTCTTCGGTACTTC. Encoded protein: CASSPGSLRYF.

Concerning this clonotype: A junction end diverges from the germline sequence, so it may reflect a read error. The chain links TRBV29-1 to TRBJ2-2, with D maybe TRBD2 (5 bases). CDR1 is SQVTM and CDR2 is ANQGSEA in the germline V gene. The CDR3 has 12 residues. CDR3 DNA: TGCGGCGTTGAGGGCCTCACCGGGGAGCTGTTTTTT. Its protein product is CGVEGLTGELFF.

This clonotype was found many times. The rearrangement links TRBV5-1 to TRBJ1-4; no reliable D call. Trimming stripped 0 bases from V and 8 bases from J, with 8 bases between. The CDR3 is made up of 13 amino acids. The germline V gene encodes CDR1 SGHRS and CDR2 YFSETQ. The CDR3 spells CASSLGTDEKLFF. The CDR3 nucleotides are TGCGCCAGCAGCTTGGGGACGGACGAAAAACTGTTTTTT.

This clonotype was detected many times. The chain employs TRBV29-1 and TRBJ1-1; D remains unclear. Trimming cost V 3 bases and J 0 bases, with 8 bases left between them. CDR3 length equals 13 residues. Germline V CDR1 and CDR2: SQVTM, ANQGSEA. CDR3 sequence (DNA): TGCAGCGTTGATGATTTTTTGAACACTGAAGCTTTCTTT. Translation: CSVDDFLNTEAFF.

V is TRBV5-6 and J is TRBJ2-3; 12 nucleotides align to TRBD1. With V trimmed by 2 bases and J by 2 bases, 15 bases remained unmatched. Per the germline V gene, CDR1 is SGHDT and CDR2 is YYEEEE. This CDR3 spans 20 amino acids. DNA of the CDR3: TGTGCCAGCAGCTTACTGCCGGGACAGGGGGCGATTGAGTTCACAGATACGCAGTATTTT. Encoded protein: CASSLLPGQGAIEFTDTQYF.

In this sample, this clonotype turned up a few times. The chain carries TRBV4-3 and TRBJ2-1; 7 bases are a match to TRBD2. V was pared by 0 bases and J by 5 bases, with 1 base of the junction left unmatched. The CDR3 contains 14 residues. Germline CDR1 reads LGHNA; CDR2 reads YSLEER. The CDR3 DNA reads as TGCGCCAGCAGCCAAGACGGGACTAACAATGAGCAGTTCTTC. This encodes CASSQDGTNNEQFF.

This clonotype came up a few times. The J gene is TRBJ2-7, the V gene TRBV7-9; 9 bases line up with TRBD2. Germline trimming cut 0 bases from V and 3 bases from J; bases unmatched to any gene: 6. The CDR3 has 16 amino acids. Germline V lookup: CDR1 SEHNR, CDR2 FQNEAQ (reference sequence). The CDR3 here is CASSLAASGIIYEQYF. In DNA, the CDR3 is TGTGCCAGCAGCTTAGCGGCTAGCGGGATCATCTACGAGCAGTACTTC. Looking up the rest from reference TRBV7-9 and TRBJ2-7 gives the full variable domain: DTGVSQNPRHKITKRGQNVTFRCDPISEHNRLYWYRQTLGQGPEFLTYFQNEAQLEKSRLLSDRFSAERPKGSFSTLEIQRTEQGDSAMYLCASSLAASGIIYEQYFGPGTRLTVT.

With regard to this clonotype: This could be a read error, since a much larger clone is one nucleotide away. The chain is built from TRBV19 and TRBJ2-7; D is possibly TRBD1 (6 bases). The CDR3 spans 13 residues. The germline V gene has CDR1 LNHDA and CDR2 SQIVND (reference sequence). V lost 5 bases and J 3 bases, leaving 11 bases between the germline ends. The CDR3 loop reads CASSGQNFYEQYF. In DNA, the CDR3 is TGTGCCAGTAGTGGACAGAATTTCTACGAGCAGTACTTC. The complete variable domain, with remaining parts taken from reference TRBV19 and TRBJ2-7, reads DGGITQSPKYLFRKEGQNVTLSCEQNLNHDAMYWYRQDPGQGLRLIYYSQIVNDFQKGDIAEGYSVSREKKESFPLTVTSAQKNPTAFYLCASSGQNFYEQYFGPGTRLTVT.

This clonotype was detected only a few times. DNA of the CDR3: TGTGCCAGCAGTTCTGAGATCGTATACAAGAAGGATCAGCCCCAGCATTTT. The encoded protein is CASSSEIVYKKDQPQHF. The chain couples TRBV28 to TRBJ1-5, with D uncertain. CDR1 and CDR2 (germline): MDHEN, SYDVKM. CDR3 size: 17 residues. The V gene lost 4 bases and the J gene lost 5 bases, with 21 bases spanning the gap.

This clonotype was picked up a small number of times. This CDR3 is CASSIYADTGELFF. CDR3 in DNA: TGTGCCAGTAGTATTTACGCGGACACCGGGGAGCTGTTTTTT. The V gene is TRBV19, the J gene TRBJ2-2; D gene unclear. V lost 3 bases and J lost 3, with 8 bases in between. Germline-derived CDR1 and CDR2 are LNHDA and SQIVND (reference sequence). This CDR3 contains 14 residues.

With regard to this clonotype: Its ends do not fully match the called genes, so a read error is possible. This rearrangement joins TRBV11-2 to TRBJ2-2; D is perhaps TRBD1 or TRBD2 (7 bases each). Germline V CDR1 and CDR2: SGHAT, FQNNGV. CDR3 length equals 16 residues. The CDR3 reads CASSLVSGGVYGELLF. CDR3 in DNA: TGTGCCAGCAGCTTAGTATCAGGGGGGGTCTACGGGGAGCTGCTTTTT.

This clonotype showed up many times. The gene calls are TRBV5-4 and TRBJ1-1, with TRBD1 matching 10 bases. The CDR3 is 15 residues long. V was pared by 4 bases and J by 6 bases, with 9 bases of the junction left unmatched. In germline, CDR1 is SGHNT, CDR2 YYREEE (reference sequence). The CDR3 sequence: CASSPRQGASPEAFF. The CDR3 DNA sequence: TGTGCCAGCAGCCCTCGACAGGGGGCTTCCCCTGAAGCTTTCTTT. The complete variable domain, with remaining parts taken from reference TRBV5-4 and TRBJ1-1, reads ETGVTQSPTHLIKTRGQQVTLRCSSQSGHNTVSWYQQALGQGPQFIFQYYREEENGRGNFPPRFSGLQFPNYSSELNVNALELDDSALYLCASSPRQGASPEAFFGQGTRLTVV.

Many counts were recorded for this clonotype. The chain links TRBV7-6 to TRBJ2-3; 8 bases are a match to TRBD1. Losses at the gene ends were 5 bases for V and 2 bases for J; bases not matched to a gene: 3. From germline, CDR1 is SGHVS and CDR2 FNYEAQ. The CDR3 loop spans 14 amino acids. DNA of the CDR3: TGTGCCAGCAGCCCACAGGGGGTCACAGATACGCAGTATTTT. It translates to CASSPQGVTDTQYF. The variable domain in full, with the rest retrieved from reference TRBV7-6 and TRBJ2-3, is GAGVSQSPRYKVTKRGQDVALRCDPISGHVSLYWYRQALGQGPEFLTYFNYEAQQDKSGLPNDRFSAERPEGSISTLTIQRTEQRDSAMYRCASSPQGVTDTQYFGPGTRLTVL.

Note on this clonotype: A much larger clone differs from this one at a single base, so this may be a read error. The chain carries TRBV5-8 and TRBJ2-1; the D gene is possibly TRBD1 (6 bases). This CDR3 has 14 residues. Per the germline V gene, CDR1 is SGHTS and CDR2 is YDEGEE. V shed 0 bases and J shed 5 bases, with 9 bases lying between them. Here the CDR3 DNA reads TGTGCCAGCAGCTTGGAGGGGGTCAACAATGAGCAGTTCTTC. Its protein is CASSLEGVNNEQFF.

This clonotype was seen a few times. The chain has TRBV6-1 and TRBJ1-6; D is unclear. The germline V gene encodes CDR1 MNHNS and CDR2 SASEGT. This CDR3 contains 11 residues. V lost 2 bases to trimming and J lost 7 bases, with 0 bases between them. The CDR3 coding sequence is TGTGCCAGCAGTGAAAATTCACCCCTCCACTTT. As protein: CASSENSPLHF.

CDR3 bases: TGTGCGAGCAGCCATCAGGGCGGGGGGGCCTACGAGCAGTACTTC. Its protein product is CASSHQGGGAYEQYF. This chain joins TRBV5-3 and TRBJ2-7, with 9 positions matching TRBD2. TRBV5-3 has ORF status, its function being uncertain. This CDR3 comprises 15 residues.

In DNA, the CDR3 is TGTGCCAGCAGTTATCGGGGACAGGGGTTAGATACGCAGTATTTT. Translation gives CASSYRGQGLDTQYF. The V gene is TRBV6-5, the J gene TRBJ2-3; 10 positions match TRBD1. Trimming at V came to 3 bases and at J to 5 bases, leaving 5 bases not matched to a gene. The CDR3 covers 15 residues. CDR1 is MNHEY, CDR2 SVGAGI, per germline.

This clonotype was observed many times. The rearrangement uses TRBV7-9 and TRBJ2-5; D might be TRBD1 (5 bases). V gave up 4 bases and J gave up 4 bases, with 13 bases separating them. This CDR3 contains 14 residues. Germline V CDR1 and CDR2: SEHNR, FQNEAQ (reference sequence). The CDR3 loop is CASSSDRFLETQYF. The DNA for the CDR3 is TGTGCCAGCAGCTCCGACAGATTTCTAGAGACCCAGTACTTC. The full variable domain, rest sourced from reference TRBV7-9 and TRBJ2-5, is DTGVSQNPRHKITKRGQNVTFRCDPISEHNRLYWYRQTLGQGPEFLTYFQNEAQLEKSRLLSDRFSAERPKGSFSTLEIQRTEQGDSAMYLCASSSDRFLETQYFGPGTRLLVL.

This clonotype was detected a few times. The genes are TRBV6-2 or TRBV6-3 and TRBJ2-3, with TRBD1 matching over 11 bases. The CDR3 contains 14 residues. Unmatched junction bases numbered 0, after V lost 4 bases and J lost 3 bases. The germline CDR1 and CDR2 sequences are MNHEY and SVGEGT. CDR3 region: CASSWDRGTDTQYF. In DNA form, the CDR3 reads TGTGCCAGCAGTTGGGACAGGGGGACAGATACGCAGTATTTT.

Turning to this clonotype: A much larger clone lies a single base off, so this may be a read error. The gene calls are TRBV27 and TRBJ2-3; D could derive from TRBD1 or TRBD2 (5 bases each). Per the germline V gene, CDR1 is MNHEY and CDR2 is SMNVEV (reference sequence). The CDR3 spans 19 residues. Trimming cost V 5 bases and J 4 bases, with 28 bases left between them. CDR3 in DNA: TGTGCCAGCAGTCCCATAAACAGGAGGCGCAACGCGGTGTCAGATACGCAGTATTTT. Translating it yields CASSPINRRRNAVSDTQYF.

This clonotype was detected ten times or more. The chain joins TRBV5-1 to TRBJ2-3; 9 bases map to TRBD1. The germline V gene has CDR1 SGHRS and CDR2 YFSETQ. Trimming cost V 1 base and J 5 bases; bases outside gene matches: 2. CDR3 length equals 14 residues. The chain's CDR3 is CASSLNRGQDTQYF. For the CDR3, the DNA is TGCGCCAGCAGCTTGAACAGGGGGCAAGATACGCAGTATTTT. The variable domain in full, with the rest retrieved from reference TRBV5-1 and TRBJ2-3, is KAGVTQTPRYLIKTRGQQVTLSCSPISGHRSVSWYQQTPGQGLQFLFEYFSETQRNKGNFPGRFSGRQFSNSRSEMNVSTLELGDSALYLCASSLNRGQDTQYFGPGTRLTVL.

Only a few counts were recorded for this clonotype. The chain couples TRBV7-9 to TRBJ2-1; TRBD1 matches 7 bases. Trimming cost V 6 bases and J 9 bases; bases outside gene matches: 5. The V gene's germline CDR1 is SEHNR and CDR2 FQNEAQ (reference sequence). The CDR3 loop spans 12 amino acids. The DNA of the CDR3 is TGTGCCAGCAGTCATCCAGGGGGTGAGCAGTTCTTC. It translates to CASSHPGGEQFF.

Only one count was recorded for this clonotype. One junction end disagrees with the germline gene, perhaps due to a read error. This CDR3 reads CASSSPGQSAKNTQYF. The CDR3 DNA sequence: TGTGCCAGCAGCTCGCCGGGACAGTCAGCCAAAAACACTCAGTACTTC. The V gene is TRBV11-2, the J gene TRBJ2-4, with 7 positions matching TRBD1. The CDR3 consists of 16 residues. Germline CDR1 reads SGHAT; CDR2 reads FQNNGV.